This TCR beta chain was identified in a study of vaccination and CD4 T cells after COVID-19. The wider study: Convalescent patients gave post-COVID blood a median about 100 days post-diagnosis, range 35 to 161.

An Oncomine TCR Beta short-read assay was used to sequence the DNA from cultured CD4+ T cells. TCRdb itself ran the PCR reads through MiXCR, one entry per CDR3 protein. In the table there are 7,200 or so distinct CDR3 sequences, over 55% of which are singletons. Germline V gene data show CDR1 as SSHAT and CDR2 as FNYEAQ (reference sequence). The V end lost 3 bases, the J end lost 5 bases, and 10 bases lay between the germline ends. This CDR3 contains 13 residues. The treatment denotes: approximately 11-day PBMC culture with coronavirus spike peptide pools or control peptides (ViraFEST assay). Comments on this clonotype: Its antigen is as yet unknown.

Material for sequencing was CD4+ T cells from blood, cultured in vitro. The V and J genes are TRBV7-7 and TRBJ2-5; no clear D. This sequence was found in a human donor who had recovered from COVID-19. CDR3 in amino acids: CASSFGVGETQYF. CDR3 DNA sequence: TGTGCCAGCAGCTTTGGGGTAGGGGAGACCCAGTACTTC.